Listed here are 11 T cell receptor beta chains from one sample, sequenced in a study of shared clonotypes between healthy human individuals. Method: immunoSEQ multiplex PCR; TCRdb's copy keeps in-frame clones and lacks some. The sample carries approximately 640,000 clones, 55% to 75% recorded once. Input material: memory CD4+ T cells sorted from blood. Subset described: CD45RA-negative fraction. The receptors stem from a woman aged 25 to 45 in good health.

The rearrangement joins TRBV7-8 to TRBJ2-7, with a possible D match to TRBD2 (5 bases). This CDR3 has 15 residues. Germline V gives CDR1 SGHVS, CDR2 FQNEAQ. V was pared by 5 bases and J by 0 bases, with 14 bases between. CDR3 loop: CASSHPGRGSYEQYF. The DNA for the CDR3 is TGTGCCAGCAGCCATCCCGGCCGGGGCTCCTACGAGCAGTACTTC.

V is TRBV4-2 and J is TRBJ2-7; D may correspond to TRBD1 or TRBD2 (5 bases each). Trimming pared 1 base from V and 5 bases from J, leaving 15 bases between. There are 15 residues in the CDR3. Germline loops: CDR1 LGHNA, CDR2 YNFKEQ. The CDR3: CASSQAVGTTNEQYF. The DNA for the CDR3 is TGTGCCAGCAGCCAAGCAGTTGGGACCACAAACGAGCAGTACTTC.

V usage is TRBV15 and J usage is TRBJ1-2; TRBD1 agrees at 9 bases. Losses at the gene ends were 1 base for V and 7 bases for J; bases not matched to a gene: 13. Germline V gene sequence: CDR1 LNHNV, CDR2 YYDKDF (reference sequence). The length of the CDR3 is 17 residues. CDR3 sequence: CATSRGPGTGTFSGYTF. The CDR3 nucleotides are TGTGCCACCAGCAGAGGCCCCGGGACAGGGACCTTCTCTGGCTACACCTTC.

Turning to this clone: The sample holds other DNA sequences that translate to the same CDR3. CDR3 in DNA: TGTGCCATCAGTGAGTCTGCGGAAAAACTGTTTTTT. It is translated as CAISESAEKLFF. V is TRBV10-3 and J is TRBJ1-4; D gene unclear. Per the germline V gene, CDR1 is ENHRY and CDR2 is SYGVKD. The CDR3 has 12 residues. V lost 0 bases and J lost 8, with 4 bases in between.

The chain links TRBV19 to TRBJ1-4; 8 bases map to TRBD1. This CDR3 is 16 amino acids long. Per germline, CDR1 LNHDA and CDR2 SQIVND (reference sequence). The junction had 9 bases not matched to a gene; V was cut back by 5 bases and J by 4 bases. The CDR3 DNA is TGTGCCAGTAGTGCACGGACAGGGAGCGTTAATGAAAAACTGTTTTTT. Residues: CASSARTGSVNEKLFF.

The V and J genes are TRBV9 and TRBJ1-1; D unclear. The CDR3 contains 13 residues. V was shortened by 4 bases and J by 0 bases, with 7 bases between the two germline ends. Germline CDR1 is SGDLS and CDR2 is YYNGEE. As DNA, the CDR3 is TGTGCCAGCAGCCCGGACCTGAACACTGAAGCTTTCTTT. Translated, it gives CASSPDLNTEAFF.

The chain uses TRBV5-1 and TRBJ1-5; D is unresolved. V shed 0 bases and J shed 6 bases, with 10 bases lying between them. Germline assignment: CDR1 SGHRS and CDR2 YFSETQ. This CDR3 comprises 14 residues. The DNA for the CDR3 is TGCGCCAGCAGCTTGGGATACCCATCTCAGCCCCAGCATTTT. It specifies CASSLGYPSQPQHF.

The CDR3 protein is CAWSVKAGGSGYTF. In DNA form, the CDR3 reads TGTGCCTGGAGTGTAAAGGCAGGGGGCAGTGGCTACACCTTC. The rearrangement joins TRBV30 to TRBJ1-2; 8 nucleotides align to TRBD1. The CDR3 sequence is 14 residues long. The trim removed 0 bases at V and 7 bases at J, leaving 7 bases unmatched. CDR1 GTSNPN and CDR2 SVGIG come from the germline V gene (reference sequence).

The sample holds a few counts of this clone. This chain connects TRBV7-6 to TRBJ1-1; 8 bases are a match to TRBD1. From germline, CDR1 is SGHVS and CDR2 FNYEAQ. This CDR3 has 11 residues. Unmatched junction bases numbered 4, after V lost 5 bases and J lost 11 bases. The DNA for the CDR3 is TGTGCCAGCAGCACGGGACAGGAGGCTTTCTTT. Translating gives CASSTGQEAFF.

This clone was observed once. This rearrangement joins TRBV4-1 to TRBJ2-5; D remains unclear. Trimming left V 0 bases short and J 5 bases short, with 16 bases between. The V gene's germline CDR1 is MGHRA and CDR2 YSYEKL. The CDR3 is made up of 16 amino acids. The CDR3 is CASSQDLAEARETQYF. CDR3 nucleotide sequence: TGCGCCAGCAGCCAAGATCTGGCAGAGGCGCGGGAGACCCAGTACTTC.

The chain uses TRBV28 and TRBJ1-4; 9 nucleotides line up with TRBD1. V was pared by 6 bases and J by 8 bases, with 7 bases of the junction left unmatched. Germline loops: CDR1 MDHEN, CDR2 SYDVKM. The CDR3 loop spans 14 amino acids. DNA of the CDR3: TGTGCCAGCAGACAAAACAGGGGGCAGGAAAAACTGTTTTTT. Residues: CASRQNRGQEKLFF. The full variable domain, its missing parts supplied by reference TRBV28 and TRBJ1-4, is DVKVTQSSRYLVKRTGEKVFLECVQDMDHENMFWYRQDPGLGLRLIYFSYDVKMKEKGDIPEGYSVSREKKERFSLILESASTNQTSMYLCASRQNRGQEKLFFGSGTQLSVL.